This is a list of T cell receptor beta chains from one sample in a study of glioma-infiltrating T cells after dendritic cell vaccination. The data were produced by immunoSEQ multiplex PCR, yet TCRdb's version contains in-frame clones alone and is incomplete. The sample contains tens of thousands of clones, 70% to 85% of which appear only once. This specimen consisted of blood, obtained after dendritic cell vaccination. Receptors were obtained from a human donor with glioblastoma. CDR3s include the opening cysteine and the closing phenylalanine or tryptophan. D genes are given only for firm matches. Expanded clones are given a class, and other clones once, few, many or no size at all.

j_call	d_call	v_call	clone_size	cdr3_nt	cdr3_aa
TRBJ2-6	NA	TRBV9	NA	TGTGCCAGTAAACCACGCGCGAGCTCTGGGGCCAACGTCCTGACTTTC	CASKPRASSGANVLTF
TRBJ2-1	NA	TRBV15	NA	TGTGCCACCAGCAGACGATTCCGACCGACAGATAGATCCTACAATGAGCAGTTCTTC	CATSRRFRPTDRSYNEQFF
TRBJ2-3	TRBD2	TRBV7-2	NA	TGTGCCAGCAGCTCCTTTAGCGGGGGGATTACAGATACGCAGTATTTT	CASSSFSGGITDTQYF
TRBJ2-1	TRBD2	TRBV19	NA	TGTGCCAGTAGGCCAGGGACCCTGACGCGGGGGAGCTCCTACAATGAGCAGTTCTTC	CASRPGTLTRGSSYNEQFF
TRBJ1-5	NA	TRBV6-1	NA	TGTGCCAGCAGTCAAGGGCAGGGCGGTCAGCCCCAGCATTTT	CASSQGQGGQPQHF
TRBJ2-7	NA	TRBV11-2	NA	TGTGCCAGCAGCTTAACCATCCTAGCCTACGAGCAGTACTTC	CASSLTILAYEQYF
TRBJ1-1	NA	TRBV27	once	TGTGCCAGCAGTTTATCATCGGTGAACACTGAAGCTTTCTTT	CASSLSSVNTEAFF
TRBJ1-2	NA	TRBV10-2	NA	TGCGCCAGCAGGGGGGACATAGGGGGCTACACCTTC	CASRGDIGGYTF
TRBJ1-2	NA	TRBV6-5	NA	TGTGCCAGCAGTTACGACCTAGCTAACTATGGCTACACCTTC	CASSYDLANYGYTF
TRBJ2-5	TRBD1	TRBV15	once	TGTGCCACCAAAAAAACCGGGACAGGGGGCAGGGAGACCCAGTACTTC	CATKKTGTGGRETQYF
TRBJ1-1	NA	TRBV6-5	NA	TGTGCCAGCAGTTACTCTGTCCGAGGCACTGAAGCTTTCTTT	CASSYSVRGTEAFF
TRBJ1-2	NA	TRBV6-1	NA	TGTGCCAGCAGTGAAATTGCAGGGTCGGGCTATGGCTACACCTTC	CASSEIAGSGYGYTF
TRBJ2-7	TRBD1	TRBV6-1	NA	TGTGCCAGCAGCGCACAGGGGGGAGGATCCTACGAGCAGTACTTC	CASSAQGGGSYEQYF
TRBJ2-7	NA	TRBV7-2	NA	TGTGCCAGCAGCCCGTCTTCCCAGGGCTACGAGCAGTACTTC	CASSPSSQGYEQYF
TRBJ1-1	NA	TRBV7-8	NA	TGTGCCAGCAGCTTAGTATTTGGCGGGAGTTTAAACACTGAAGCTTTCTTT	CASSLVFGGSLNTEAFF
TRBJ2-4	NA	TRBV4-1	NA	TGCGCCAGCAGCCAAGCTAACAGGGAGTCCCCTTTCCTAGCCAAAAACATTCAGTACTTC	CASSQANRESPFLAKNIQYF
TRBJ2-7	NA	TRBV5-1	NA	TGCGCCAGCAGCTTGCCAGGGAACTCCTACGAGCAGTACTTC	CASSLPGNSYEQYF
TRBJ2-7	TRBD2	TRBV28	NA	TGTGCCAGCAGGCCACCATTAGCGGGGCGCTCCGCCGAGCAGTACTTC	CASRPPLAGRSAEQYF
TRBJ1-1	NA	TRBV27	NA	TGTGCCAGCAGTCGACAGGTGAACACTGAAGCTTTCTTT	CASSRQVNTEAFF
TRBJ1-1	NA	TRBV7-9	NA	TGTGCCAGCAGACTGACAGGGAACACTGAAGCTTTCTTT	CASRLTGNTEAFF
TRBJ2-7	TRBD2	TRBV13	few	TGTGCCAGCAGCTTACGAAGACTAGCTCCCTACGAGCAGTACTTC	CASSLRRLAPYEQYF
TRBJ1-2	NA	TRBV30	NA	TGTGCCTGGAGGGGGGACTCAGCTAACTATGGCTACACCTTC	CAWRGDSANYGYTF
TRBJ2-2	NA	TRBV5-1	NA	TGCGCCAGCAGCTACGAAGCTCCGAACACCGGGGAGCTGTTTTTT	CASSYEAPNTGELFF
TRBJ1-2	TRBD1	TRBV6-1	NA	TGTGCCAGCAGTGAAGCGGGACAGGGGGGCTACACCTTC	CASSEAGQGGYTF
TRBJ2-7	NA	TRBV7-2	NA	TGTGCCAGCAGCTTAGGCCAGGGGAGATCCTACGAGCAGTACTTC	CASSLGQGRSYEQYF
TRBJ1-2	TRBD1	TRBV4-1	NA	TGCGCCAGCAGCCACAGCTCGCAACAGGGGGCCGTTAGCTATGGCTACACCTTC	CASSHSSQQGAVSYGYTF
TRBJ1-4	TRBD1	TRBV5-6	few	TGTGCCAGCAGGCGGACAGGGTTTAATGAAAAACTGTTTTTT	CASRRTGFNEKLFF
TRBJ2-7	NA	TRBV7-2	NA	TGTGCCAGCAGCTTCGACAGTAAATACGAGCAGTACTTC	CASSFDSKYEQYF
TRBJ1-2	TRBD1	TRBV18	NA	TGTGCCAGCTCACCTATTCCGGGACAGAACTATGGCTACACCTTC	CASSPIPGQNYGYTF
TRBJ1-6	NA	TRBV4-2	NA	TGTGCCAGCAGCCAAGATGGGACACCTCGATCACCCCTCCACTTT	CASSQDGTPRSPLHF
TRBJ1-5	NA	TRBV9	NA	TGTGCCAGCAGCCGTGAGGGTCTTAGTCAGCCCCAGCATTTT	CASSREGLSQPQHF
TRBJ2-7	TRBD2	TRBV6-5	NA	TGTGCCAGCAGTTACTTTAGCGGGGGGTCATACGAGCAGTACTTC	CASSYFSGGSYEQYF
TRBJ2-7	TRBD1	TRBV5-1	once	TGCGCCAGCAGCTTGCAGACAGGGGCCCCATCCTACGAGCAGTACTTC	CASSLQTGAPSYEQYF
TRBJ1-5	TRBD1	TRBV11-3	NA	TGTGCCAGCAGCTTTGTCAGGGGGAAGTGTAGCAATCAGCCCCAGCATTTT	CASSFVRGKCSNQPQHF
TRBJ2-7	TRBD1	TRBV5-1	NA	TGCGCCAGCAGCTCCGAGGGACAGGGTGTCGAGCAGTACTTC	CASSSEGQGVEQYF
TRBJ2-3	NA	TRBV2	once	TGTGCCAGCAGTGAACCTGATATGGTAGCTGGTTCTAGCACAGATACGCAGTATTTT	CASSEPDMVAGSSTDTQYF
TRBJ1-2	NA	TRBV6-5	NA	TGTGCCAGCAGTACCGGACAGACTATCTATGGCTACACCTTC	CASSTGQTIYGYTF
TRBJ1-1	NA	TRBV4-1	NA	TGCGCCAGCAGCCAAGAGGGCAGGGATGGGAACACTGAAGCTTTCTTT	CASSQEGRDGNTEAFF
TRBJ1-6	NA	TRBV5-6	NA	TGTGCCAGCAGCTTTTTACCAGGCTCCTATAATTCACCCCTCCACTTT	CASSFLPGSYNSPLHF
TRBJ2-5	TRBD1	TRBV5-8	once	TGTGCCAGCAGCCAACCCGGGACAGGGGACGCAGGGGTTGCAGAGACCCAGTACTTC	CASSQPGTGDAGVAETQYF
TRBJ2-7	TRBD1	TRBV11-3	NA	TGTGCCAGCAGCTTTGAAGGACAGGGACGCTACGAGCAGTACTTC	CASSFEGQGRYEQYF
TRBJ2-1	NA	TRBV9	NA	TGTGCCAGCAGCGTAGGGTCGGGGGTAACTGAGCAGTTCTTC	CASSVGSGVTEQFF
TRBJ2-1	TRBD1	TRBV19	NA	TGTGCCAGTAGTTGGACCGGGACAGTCTACAATGAGCAGTTCTTC	CASSWTGTVYNEQFF